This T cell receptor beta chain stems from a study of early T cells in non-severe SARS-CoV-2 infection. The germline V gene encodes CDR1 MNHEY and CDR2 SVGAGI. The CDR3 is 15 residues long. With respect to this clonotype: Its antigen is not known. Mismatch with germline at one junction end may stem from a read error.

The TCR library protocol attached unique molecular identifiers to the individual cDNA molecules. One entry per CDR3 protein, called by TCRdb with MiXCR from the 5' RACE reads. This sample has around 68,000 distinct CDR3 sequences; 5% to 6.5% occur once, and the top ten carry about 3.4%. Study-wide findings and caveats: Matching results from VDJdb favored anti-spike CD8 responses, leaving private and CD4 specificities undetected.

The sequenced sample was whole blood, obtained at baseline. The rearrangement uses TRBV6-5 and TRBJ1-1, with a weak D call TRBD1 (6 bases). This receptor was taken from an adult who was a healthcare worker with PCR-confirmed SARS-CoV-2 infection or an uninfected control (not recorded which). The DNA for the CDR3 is TGTGCCTGCAGTTACGGCGGGGGGCGATCCACTGAAGCTTTCTTT. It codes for CACSYGGGRSTEAFF.